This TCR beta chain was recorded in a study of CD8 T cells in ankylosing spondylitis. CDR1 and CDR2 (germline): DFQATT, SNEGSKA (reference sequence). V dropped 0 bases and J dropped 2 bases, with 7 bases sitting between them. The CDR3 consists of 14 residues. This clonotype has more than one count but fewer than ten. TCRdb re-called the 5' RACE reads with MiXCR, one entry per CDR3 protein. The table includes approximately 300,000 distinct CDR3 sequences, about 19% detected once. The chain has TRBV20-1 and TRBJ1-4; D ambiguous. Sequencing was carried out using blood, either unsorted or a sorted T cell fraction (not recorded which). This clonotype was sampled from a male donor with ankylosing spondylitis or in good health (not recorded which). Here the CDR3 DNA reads TGCAGTGCTAGAGATCCGGGGACTAATGAAAAACTGTTTTTT. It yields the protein CSARDPGTNEKLFF.